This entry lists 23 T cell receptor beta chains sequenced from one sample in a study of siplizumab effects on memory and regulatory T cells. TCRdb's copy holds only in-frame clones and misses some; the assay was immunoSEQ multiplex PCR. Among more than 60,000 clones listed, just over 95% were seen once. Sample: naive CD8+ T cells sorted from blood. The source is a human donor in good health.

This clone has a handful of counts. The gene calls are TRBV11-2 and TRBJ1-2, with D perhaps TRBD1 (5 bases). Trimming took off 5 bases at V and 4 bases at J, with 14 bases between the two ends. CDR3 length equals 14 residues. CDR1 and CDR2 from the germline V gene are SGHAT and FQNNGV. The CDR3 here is CASSVAGIGYGYTF. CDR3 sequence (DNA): TGTGCCAGCAGCGTGGCAGGGATAGGCTATGGCTACACCTTC.

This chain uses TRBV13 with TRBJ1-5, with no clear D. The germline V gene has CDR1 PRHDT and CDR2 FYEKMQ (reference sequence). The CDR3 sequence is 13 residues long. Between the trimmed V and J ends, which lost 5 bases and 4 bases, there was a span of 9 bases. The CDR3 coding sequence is TGTGCCAGCAGCCCGGGCACAAATCAGCCCCAGCATTTT. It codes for CASSPGTNQPQHF.

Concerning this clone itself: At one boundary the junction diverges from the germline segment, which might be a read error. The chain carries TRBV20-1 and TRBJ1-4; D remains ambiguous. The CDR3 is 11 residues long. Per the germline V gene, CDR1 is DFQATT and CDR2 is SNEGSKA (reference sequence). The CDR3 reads CSARGANPNPF. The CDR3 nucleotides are TGCAGTGCTAGAGGGGCCAACCCTAACCCTTTT.

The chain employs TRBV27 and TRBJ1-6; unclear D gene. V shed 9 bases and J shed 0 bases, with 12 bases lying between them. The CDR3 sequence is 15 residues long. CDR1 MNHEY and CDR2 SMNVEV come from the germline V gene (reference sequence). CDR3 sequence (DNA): TGTGCCAGTCAAGGACGGAGCTCCTATAATTCACCCCTCCACTTT. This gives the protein CASQGRSSYNSPLHF.

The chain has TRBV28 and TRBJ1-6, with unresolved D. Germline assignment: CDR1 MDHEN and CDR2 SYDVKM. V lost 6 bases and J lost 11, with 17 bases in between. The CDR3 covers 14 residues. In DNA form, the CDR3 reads TGTGCCAGCAGGGCGCAGTTCCTTGTCGCACCCCTCCACTTT. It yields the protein CASRAQFLVAPLHF.

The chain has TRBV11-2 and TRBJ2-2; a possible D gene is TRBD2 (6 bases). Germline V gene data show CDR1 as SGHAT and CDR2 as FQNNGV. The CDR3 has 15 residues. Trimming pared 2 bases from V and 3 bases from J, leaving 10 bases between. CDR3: CASSLYSGHTGELFF. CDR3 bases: TGTGCCAGCAGCTTATACAGCGGGCACACCGGGGAGCTGTTTTTT.

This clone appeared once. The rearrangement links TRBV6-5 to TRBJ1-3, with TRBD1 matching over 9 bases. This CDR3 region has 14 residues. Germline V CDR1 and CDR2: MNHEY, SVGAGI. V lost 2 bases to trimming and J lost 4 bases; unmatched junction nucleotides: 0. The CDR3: CASSYGTGGNTIYF. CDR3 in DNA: TGTGCCAGCAGTTACGGGACAGGGGGAAACACCATATATTTT.

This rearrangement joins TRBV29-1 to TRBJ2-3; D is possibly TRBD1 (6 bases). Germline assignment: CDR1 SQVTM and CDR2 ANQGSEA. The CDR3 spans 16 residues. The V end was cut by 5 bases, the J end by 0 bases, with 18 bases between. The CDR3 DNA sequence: TGCAGCGTTCTCGGGCTTCGACAGGATAGCACAGATACGCAGTATTTT. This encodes CSVLGLRQDSTDTQYF.

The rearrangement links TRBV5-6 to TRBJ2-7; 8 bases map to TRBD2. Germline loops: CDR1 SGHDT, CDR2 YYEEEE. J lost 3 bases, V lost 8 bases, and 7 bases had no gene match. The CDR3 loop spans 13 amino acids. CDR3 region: CARPAGGYYEQYF. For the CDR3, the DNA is TGTGCCAGACCCGCGGGAGGCTACTACGAGCAGTACTTC.

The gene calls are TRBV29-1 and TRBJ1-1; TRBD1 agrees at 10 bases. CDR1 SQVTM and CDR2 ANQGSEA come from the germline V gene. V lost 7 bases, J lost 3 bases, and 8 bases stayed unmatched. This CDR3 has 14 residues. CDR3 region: CSAPTGGEDTEAFF. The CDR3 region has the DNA TGCAGCGCCCCGACAGGGGGCGAGGACACTGAAGCTTTCTTT.

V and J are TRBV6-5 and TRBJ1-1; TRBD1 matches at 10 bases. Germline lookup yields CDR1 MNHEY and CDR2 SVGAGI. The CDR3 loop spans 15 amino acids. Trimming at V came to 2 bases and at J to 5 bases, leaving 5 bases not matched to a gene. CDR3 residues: CASSYATGGGTEAFF. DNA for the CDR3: TGTGCCAGCAGTTACGCGACAGGGGGCGGAACTGAAGCTTTCTTT.

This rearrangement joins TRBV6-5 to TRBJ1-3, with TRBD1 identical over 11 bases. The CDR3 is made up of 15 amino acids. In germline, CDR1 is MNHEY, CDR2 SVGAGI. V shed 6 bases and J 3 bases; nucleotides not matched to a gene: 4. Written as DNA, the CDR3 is TGTGCCAGCAGCCGGGACAGGGGGAGTGGAAACACCATATATTTT. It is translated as CASSRDRGSGNTIYF.

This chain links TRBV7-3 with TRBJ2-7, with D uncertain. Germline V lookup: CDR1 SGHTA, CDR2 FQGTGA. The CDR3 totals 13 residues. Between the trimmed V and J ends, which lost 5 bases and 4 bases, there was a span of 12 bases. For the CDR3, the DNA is TGTGCCAGCAGCCCCCAGGACGGATACGAGCAGTACTTC. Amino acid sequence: CASSPQDGYEQYF.

The CDR3 here is CASTKTGELFF. The DNA for the CDR3 is TGTGCCAGCACTAAAACCGGGGAGCTGTTTTTT. The V gene is TRBV6-1, the J gene TRBJ2-2; D ambiguous. V dropped 7 bases and J dropped 5 bases, with 5 bases sitting between them. The germline gives CDR1 MNHNS, CDR2 SASEGT. CDR3 size: 11 residues.

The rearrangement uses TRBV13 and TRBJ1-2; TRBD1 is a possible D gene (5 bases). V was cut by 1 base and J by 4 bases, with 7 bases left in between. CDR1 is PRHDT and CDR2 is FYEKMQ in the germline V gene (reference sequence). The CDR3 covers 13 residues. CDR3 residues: CASSLEGTYGYTF. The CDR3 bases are TGTGCCAGCAGCTTAGAGGGGACCTATGGCTACACCTTC.

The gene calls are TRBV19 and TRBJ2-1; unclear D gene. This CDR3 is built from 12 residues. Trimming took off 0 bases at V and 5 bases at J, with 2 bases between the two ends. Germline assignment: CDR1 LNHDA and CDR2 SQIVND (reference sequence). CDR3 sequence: CASSIDNNEQFF. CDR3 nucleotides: TGTGCCAGTAGTATAGATAACAATGAGCAGTTCTTC.

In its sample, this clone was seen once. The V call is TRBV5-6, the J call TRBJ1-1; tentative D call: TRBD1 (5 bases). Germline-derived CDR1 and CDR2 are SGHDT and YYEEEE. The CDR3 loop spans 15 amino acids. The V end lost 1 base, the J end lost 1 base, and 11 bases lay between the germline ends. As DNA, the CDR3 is TGTGCCAGCAGCTTGCAGGGTCTGGCGAACACTGAAGCTTTCTTT. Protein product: CASSLQGLANTEAFF.

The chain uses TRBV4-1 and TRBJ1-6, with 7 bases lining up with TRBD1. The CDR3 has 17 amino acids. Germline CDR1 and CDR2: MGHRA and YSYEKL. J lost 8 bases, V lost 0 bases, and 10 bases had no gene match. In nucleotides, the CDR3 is TGCGCCAGCAGCCAAGATCCCATTGGGACAGTTCATTCACCCCTCCACTTT. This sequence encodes CASSQDPIGTVHSPLHF.

The CDR3: CASSTGLAVYNEQFF. DNA for the CDR3: TGTGCCAGCAGCACGGGACTAGCGGTCTACAATGAGCAGTTCTTC. The chain employs TRBV28 and TRBJ2-1, with 11 positions matching TRBD2. Germline-derived CDR1 and CDR2 are MDHEN and SYDVKM. The CDR3 totals 15 residues. V was clipped by 6 bases and J by 3 bases; unmatched bases: 4. The variable domain in full, completed from reference TRBV28 and TRBJ2-1, reads DVKVTQSSRYLVKRTGEKVFLECVQDMDHENMFWYRQDPGLGLRLIYFSYDVKMKEKGDIPEGYSVSREKKERFSLILESASTNQTSMYLCASSTGLAVYNEQFFGPGTRLTVL.

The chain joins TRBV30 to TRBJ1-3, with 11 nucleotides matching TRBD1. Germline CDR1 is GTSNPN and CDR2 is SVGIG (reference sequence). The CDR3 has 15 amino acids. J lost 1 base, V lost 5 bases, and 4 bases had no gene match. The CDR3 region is CAWLGDRGSGNTIYF. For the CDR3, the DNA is TGTGCCTGGCTGGGGGACAGGGGGTCTGGAAACACCATATATTTT.

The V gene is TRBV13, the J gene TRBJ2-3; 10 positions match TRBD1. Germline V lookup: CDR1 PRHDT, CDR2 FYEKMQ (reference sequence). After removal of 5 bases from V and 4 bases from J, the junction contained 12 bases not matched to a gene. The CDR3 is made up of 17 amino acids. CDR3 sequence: CASSVRGGTGASDTQYF. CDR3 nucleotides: TGTGCCAGCAGCGTCCGCGGGGGGACAGGGGCCTCAGATACGCAGTATTTT. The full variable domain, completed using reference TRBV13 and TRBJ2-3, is AAGVIQSPRHLIKEKRETATLKCYPIPRHDTVYWYQQGPGQDPQFLISFYEKMQSDKGSIPDRFSAQQFSDYHSELNMSSLELGDSALYFCASSVRGGTGASDTQYFGPGTRLTVL.

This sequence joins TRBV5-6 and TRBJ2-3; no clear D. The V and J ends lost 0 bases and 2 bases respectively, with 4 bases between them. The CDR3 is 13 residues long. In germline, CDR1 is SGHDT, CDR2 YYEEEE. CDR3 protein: CASSLGPTDTQYF. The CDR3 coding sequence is TGTGCCAGCAGCTTGGGCCCCACAGATACGCAGTATTTT.

CDR3: CASSAGQGDNQPQHF. CDR3 DNA sequence: TGTGCCAGCAGCGCGGGACAGGGGGACAATCAGCCCCAGCATTTT. This chain connects TRBV7-9 to TRBJ1-5; 11 bases align to TRBD1. The V and J ends lost 5 bases and 3 bases, in that order; junction bases with no gene match: 3. The V gene's germline CDR1 is SEHNR and CDR2 FQNEAQ (reference sequence). CDR3 length: 15 residues. Looking up the rest from reference TRBV7-9 and TRBJ1-5 gives the full variable domain: DTGVSQNPRHKITKRGQNVTFRCDPISEHNRLYWYRQTLGQGPEFLTYFQNEAQLEKSRLLSDRFSAERPKGSFSTLEIQRTEQGDSAMYLCASSAGQGDNQPQHFGDGTRLSIL.